A selection of T cell receptor beta chains follows, all from one sample in a study of OX40 agonist ivuxolimab in advanced cancers. Assay used: immunoSEQ multiplex PCR; TCRdb lists only in-frame clones, some missing. Here the sample spans tens of thousands of clones, about 90% being singletons. This specimen was CD4+ or CD8+ T cells sorted from blood, taken in a trial of the OX40 agonist ivuxolimab. These TCRs come from an adult with an advanced solid tumor such as melanoma, head and neck, liver or kidney cancer. The CDR3 runs from the conserved cysteine through the conserved F or W. The D gene is left open where the match is weak. Clone size is shown for a subset of rows, as once, few, many or a class of expanded clone.

TRBD2,TRBV19,TRBJ2-3,NA,TGTGCCAGTAGTATTAGCGGGATCGGGACAGATACGCAGTATTTT,CASSISGIGTDTQYF
TRBD2,TRBV7-9,TRBJ2-5,once,TGTGCCAGCAGCTTTGGACCTGGGGGGGAGCCCTACCAAGAGACCCAGTACTTC,CASSFGPGGEPYQETQYF
NA,TRBV9,TRBJ2-7,NA,TGTGCCAGCAGCGTGGCAGGGAATGCCTACGAGCAGTACTTC,CASSVAGNAYEQYF
TRBD2,TRBV5-4,TRBJ2-2,NA,TGTGCCAGCAGCTGGACCCCACTAGCGGGGCTCACCGGGGAGCTGTTTTTT,CASSWTPLAGLTGELFF
TRBD2,TRBV9,TRBJ2-1,NA,TGTGCCAGCAGAAGAAGCGGGAGCAGCAATGAGCAGTTCTTC,CASRRSGSSNEQFF
NA,TRBV5-6,TRBJ1-1,NA,TGTGCCAGCCTAAGCCGGGACAAGATTTTCACTGAAGCTTTCTTT,CASLSRDKIFTEAFF
NA,TRBV11-2,TRBJ1-2,NA,TGTGCCAGCAGCTTAGGGTTTTCAGGCTACACCTTC,CASSLGFSGYTF
NA,TRBV7-2,TRBJ2-4,NA,TGTGCCAGCAGCTTACTCGTAGCCAAAAACATTCAGTACTTC,CASSLLVAKNIQYF
NA,TRBV5-1,TRBJ2-5,NA,TGCGCCAGCAGCTTGGATCCGGGGGTCCAAGAGACCCAGTACTTC,CASSLDPGVQETQYF
NA,TRBV29-1,TRBJ2-5,NA,TGCAGCGTTGTTAGGTCCTTGGAGACCCAGTACTTC,CSVVRSLETQYF
NA,TRBV28,TRBJ1-2,NA,TGTGCCAGCATTCGAGGGACGAACTATGGCTACACCTTC,CASIRGTNYGYTF
NA,TRBV9,TRBJ2-3,NA,TGTGCCAGCAGCGTAGAGAGGGTATCAGATACGCAGTATTTT,CASSVERVSDTQYF
NA,TRBV5-4,TRBJ1-3,NA,TGTGCCAGCAGCTTTTTAATACAGGGATTCTCTGGAAACACCATATATTTT,CASSFLIQGFSGNTIYF
NA,TRBV4-1,TRBJ1-1,NA,TGCGCCAGCAGCCATGGACGGGGGGGGAACACTGAAGCTTTCTTT,CASSHGRGGNTEAFF
NA,TRBV6-6,TRBJ2-1,NA,TGTGCCAGCAGTTACCCTGGCACCAATTACAATGAGCAGTTCTTC,CASSYPGTNYNEQFF
TRBD1,TRBV11-2,TRBJ1-2,NA,TGTGCCAGCAGTCCAGGACAGGTCTACTATGGCTACACCTTC,CASSPGQVYYGYTF
NA,TRBV19,TRBJ1-3,NA,TGTGCCAGTAGTAGAGGTTCCGAATCTGGAAACACCATATATTTT,CASSRGSESGNTIYF
NA,TRBV9,TRBJ2-1,NA,TGTGCCAGCAGCGTAAGTGGCGGGAATGAGCAGTTCTTC,CASSVSGGNEQFF
NA,TRBV27,TRBJ2-5,NA,TGTGCCAGCGCGCAGCGGCGCTACCAAGAGACCCAGTACTTC,CASAQRRYQETQYF
TRBD1,TRBV6-4,TRBJ1-1,NA,TGTGCCAGCAGAATCACCAGAAAAAGACAGGGGGCTAACACTGAAGCTTTCTTT,CASRITRKRQGANTEAFF
TRBD1,TRBV11-3,TRBJ2-6,NA,TGTGCCAGCAGCTCAGATGACCGGGACAGTCCTTCGGCCGGGGCCAACGTCCTGACTTTC,CASSSDDRDSPSAGANVLTF
NA,TRBV30,TRBJ1-4,NA,TGTGCCTGGAGTCCAAGGACCCGGCGAGGGGAAAAACTGTTTTTT,CAWSPRTRRGEKLFF
NA,TRBV15,TRBJ2-5,NA,TGTGCCACCAGCAGAGTCGGGACGTCAGAGACCCAGTACTTC,CATSRVGTSETQYF
NA,TRBV4-1,TRBJ1-1,NA,TGCGCCAGCAGCCAAGGGGGCAAGAACACTGAAGCTTTCTTT,CASSQGGKNTEAFF
NA,TRBV21-1,TRBJ2-7,NA,TGTGCCAGCAGCAAAGATCGGGACAGGGGAGATTCCTACGAGCAGTACTTC,CASSKDRDRGDSYEQYF
NA,TRBV6-5,TRBJ2-1,NA,TGTGCCAGCAGTTACTCGGTAGGGGAGGAAGAGAATGAGCAGTTCTTC,CASSYSVGEEENEQFF
NA,TRBV29-1,TRBJ2-2,NA,TGCAGCGCTCCCGGAATTAACACCGGGGAGCTGTTTTTT,CSAPGINTGELFF
NA,TRBV9,TRBJ1-5,NA,TGTGCCAGCAGCGTAGCCGGGAGCAATCAGCCCCAGCATTTT,CASSVAGSNQPQHF
NA,TRBV4-1,TRBJ1-2,NA,TGCGCCAGCAGCCAAGCCCCCCCGGTTGGTGGTGGCTACACCTTC,CASSQAPPVGGGYTF
TRBD2,TRBV5-5,TRBJ2-1,NA,TGTGCCAGCAGCCCCTACTTAGCGGGAGGGCCGGACAATGAGCAGTTCTTC,CASSPYLAGGPDNEQFF
NA,TRBV7-6,TRBJ2-1,few,TGTGCCAGCAGCTTCACAGGGTACTACAATGAGCAGTTCTTC,CASSFTGYYNEQFF
NA,TRBV27,TRBJ1-5,NA,TGTGCCAGCAGTCCGATCGACAGGAGCAATCAGCCCCAGCATTTT,CASSPIDRSNQPQHF
NA,TRBV10-3,TRBJ2-7,NA,TGTGCCATCAGAGGGTGGACAGGAGGGTACGAGCAGTACTTC,CAIRGWTGGYEQYF
NA,TRBV28,TRBJ2-4,once,TGTGCCATTCAATCTTTGGACAAAAACATTCAGTACTTC,CAIQSLDKNIQYF
NA,TRBV15,TRBJ1-4,NA,TGTGCCACCAGGCGAGGGGACCTTCGGGATGAAAAACTGTTTTTT,CATRRGDLRDEKLFF
NA,TRBV27,TRBJ2-3,NA,TGTGCCAGCAGTTTATCCCCACTCACAGATACGCAGTATTTT,CASSLSPLTDTQYF
NA,TRBV27,TRBJ1-1,few,TGTGCCAGCAGTTTAGACAGCGTGAACACTGAAGCTTTCTTT,CASSLDSVNTEAFF
NA,TRBV2,TRBJ2-6,NA,TGTGCCAGCAGTGAAACAGGGTCCTCTGGGGCCAACGTCCTGACTTTC,CASSETGSSGANVLTF
NA,TRBV4-3,TRBJ2-3,NA,TGCGCCAGCAGCCAAGATTATAGCGAGAGCACAGATACGCAGTATTTT,CASSQDYSESTDTQYF
NA,TRBV10-3,TRBJ2-1,NA,TGTGCCATCAGTGAGTCAATGGGCGGAGGGAATGAGCAGTTCTTC,CAISESMGGGNEQFF
NA,TRBV28,TRBJ2-4,NA,TGTGCCAGCAGTTCCCCTCTGGCGGGACGTTCGGTAAAAAACATTCAGTACTTC,CASSSPLAGRSVKNIQYF
TRBD2,TRBV19,TRBJ2-2,NA,TGTGCCAGTACCATGCAGGTAGCGGGAAGCACCGGGGAGCTGTTTTTT,CASTMQVAGSTGELFF